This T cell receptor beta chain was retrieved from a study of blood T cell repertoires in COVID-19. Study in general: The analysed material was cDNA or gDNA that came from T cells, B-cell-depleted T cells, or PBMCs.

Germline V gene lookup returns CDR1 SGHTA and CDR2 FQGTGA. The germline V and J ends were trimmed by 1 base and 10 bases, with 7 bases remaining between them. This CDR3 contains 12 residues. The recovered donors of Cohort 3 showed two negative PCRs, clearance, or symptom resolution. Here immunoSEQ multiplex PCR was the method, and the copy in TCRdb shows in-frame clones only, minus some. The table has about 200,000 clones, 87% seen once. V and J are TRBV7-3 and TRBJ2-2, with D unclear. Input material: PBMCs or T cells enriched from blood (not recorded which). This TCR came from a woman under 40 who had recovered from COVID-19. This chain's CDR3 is CASSLSPSELFF. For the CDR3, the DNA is TGTGCCAGCAGCTTAAGTCCTTCGGAGCTGTTTTTT.